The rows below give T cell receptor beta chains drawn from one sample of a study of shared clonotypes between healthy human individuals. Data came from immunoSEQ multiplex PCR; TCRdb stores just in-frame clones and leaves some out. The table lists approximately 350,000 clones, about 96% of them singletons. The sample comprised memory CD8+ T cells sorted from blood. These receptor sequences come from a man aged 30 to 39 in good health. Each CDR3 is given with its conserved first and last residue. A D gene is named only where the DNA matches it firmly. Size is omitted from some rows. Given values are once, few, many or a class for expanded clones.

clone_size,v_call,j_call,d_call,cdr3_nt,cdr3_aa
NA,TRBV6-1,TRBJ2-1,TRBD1,TGTGCCAGCAACAGGGGTGTGTGGTATGAGCAGTTCTTC,CASNRGVWYEQFF
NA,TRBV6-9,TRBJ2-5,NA,TGTGCCAGCAGTTACAGGGAGACCCAGTACTTC,CASSYRETQYF
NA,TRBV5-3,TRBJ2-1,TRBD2,TGTGCCAGAAGCTTGTGGAGGGGACTAGCGGGAGGGTCCTACAATGAGCAGTTCTTC,CARSLWRGLAGGSYNEQFF
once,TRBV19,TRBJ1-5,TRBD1,TGTGCCAGTAGTTCGGGACAGGTGAGGTTGCGGCAGCCCCAGCATTTT,CASSSGQVRLRQPQHF
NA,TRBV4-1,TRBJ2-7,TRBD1,TGCGCCAGCAGCCAAAGCTTTGCGCACCCGGGACAGGTCTCCTACGAGCAGTACTTC,CASSQSFAHPGQVSYEQYF
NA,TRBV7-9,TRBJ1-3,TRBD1,TGTGCCAGCAGCTTAGTGGACAGGGCCCTCTCTGGAAACACCATATATTTT,CASSLVDRALSGNTIYF
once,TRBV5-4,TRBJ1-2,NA,TGTGCCAGCAGCTTCAACCAGTGGTATGGCTACACCTTC,CASSFNQWYGYTF
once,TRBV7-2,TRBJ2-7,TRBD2,TGTGCCAGCAGCCCCCTGGGACTAGCGAACCCCTACGAGCAGTACTTC,CASSPLGLANPYEQYF
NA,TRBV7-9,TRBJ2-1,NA,TGTGCCAGCAGCTTAGGACACTACAATGAGCAGTTCTTC,CASSLGHYNEQFF
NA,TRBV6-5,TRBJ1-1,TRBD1,TGTGCCAGCAGTTTACCCCCTGACAGGGCTACTGAAGCTTTCTTT,CASSLPPDRATEAFF
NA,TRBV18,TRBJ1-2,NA,TGTGCCAGCCCACCATCTGCAAGAAACTATGGCTACACCTTC,CASPPSARNYGYTF
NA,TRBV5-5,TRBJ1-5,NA,TGTGCCAGCAGCTTGGTAGGCGGGGGATCGAATCAGCCCCAGCATTTT,CASSLVGGGSNQPQHF
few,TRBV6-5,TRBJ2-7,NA,TGTGCCAGCAGTTATGGGGGGTGGGGAGGAAACTACGAGCAGTACTTC,CASSYGGWGGNYEQYF
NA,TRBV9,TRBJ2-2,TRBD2,TGTGCCAGCAGCGTAAGAGCGGGAGGCACCGGGGAGCTGTTTTTT,CASSVRAGGTGELFF
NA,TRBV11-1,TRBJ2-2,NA,TGTGCCAGCAGCCCGGGGAGGGGGCTAGGCGGGGAGCTGTTTTTT,CASSPGRGLGGELFF
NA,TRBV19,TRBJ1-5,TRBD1,TGTGCCAGTAGTATGGTGCAGGGGGCGGGTCAGCCCCAGCATTTT,CASSMVQGAGQPQHF
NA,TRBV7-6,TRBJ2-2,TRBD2,TGTGCCAGCAGCTCCAGCGGGAGTGGAACCGGGGAGCTGTTTTTT,CASSSSGSGTGELFF
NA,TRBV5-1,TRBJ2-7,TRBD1,TGCGCCAGCAGCAAAGACAGGGGGAGATTATGGTCCTACGAGCAGTACTTC,CASSKDRGRLWSYEQYF
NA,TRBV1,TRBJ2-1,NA,TGCACCAGCAGCCAAGAGATGGCGGGAGGTTGTAGGGATGAGCAGTTCTTC,CTSSQEMAGGCRDEQFF
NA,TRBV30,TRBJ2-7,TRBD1,TGTGCCTGGAGTTCCGGGACAGGGGACGAGCAGTACTTC,CAWSSGTGDEQYF
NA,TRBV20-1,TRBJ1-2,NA,TGCAGTGCTGGGGCTAACTATGGCTACACCTTC,CSAGANYGYTF
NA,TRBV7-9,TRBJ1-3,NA,TGTGCCAGCAGCTTACAGGGCTCTGGAAACACCATATATTTT,CASSLQGSGNTIYF
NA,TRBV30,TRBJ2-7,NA,TGTGCCTGGAGTTTGAGGGGGGAGGGTCGTGGCTACGAGCAGTACTTC,CAWSLRGEGRGYEQYF
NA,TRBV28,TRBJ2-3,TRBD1,TGTGCCAGCAGTCGTGCAGGGGGTGGGGATACGCAGTATTTT,CASSRAGGGDTQYF
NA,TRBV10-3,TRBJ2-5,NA,TGTGCCATCAGAAGGACACAAGAAGAGACCCAGTACTTC,CAIRRTQEETQYF
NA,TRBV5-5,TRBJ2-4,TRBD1,TGTGCCAGCAGCTTGGCGGGGACAGGGATAAACATTCAGTACTTC,CASSLAGTGINIQYF
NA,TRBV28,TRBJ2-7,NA,TGTGCCAGCAGTTTCGGGAGCTCCTACGAGCAGTACTTC,CASSFGSSYEQYF